The 13 T cell receptor beta chains below come from one sample, sequenced in a study of blood T cell repertoires in COVID-19. Generated by immunoSEQ multiplex PCR, the TCRdb table keeps only in-frame clones and is missing some. Counted here are approximately 250,000 clones, about 85% occurring once; the ten biggest clones make up about 0.91%. What was sequenced was peripheral blood. The receptor set was obtained from a middle-aged man with acute or convalescent COVID-19.

The chain is built from TRBV5-1 and TRBJ1-6; 10 bases fit TRBD1. The J segment lost 9 bases and the V segment lost 0 bases, leaving 3 bases of the junction unmatched. The CDR3 sequence is 15 residues long. Germline lookup yields CDR1 SGHRS and CDR2 YFSETQ. The CDR3 DNA reads as TGCGCCAGCAGCTTGGAAGGGGACAGGGGTTCACCCCTCCACTTT. Translation: CASSLEGDRGSPLHF.

The chain uses TRBV27 and TRBJ2-2; TRBD2 matches at 11 bases. The CDR3 consists of 18 residues. Germline assignment: CDR1 MNHEY and CDR2 SMNVEV (reference sequence). Germline trimming cut 5 bases from V and 4 bases from J; bases unmatched to any gene: 12. The DNA for the CDR3 is TGTGCCAGCAGTCCCATGGGACTAGCGGTTTTCGTCACCGGGGAGCTGTTTTTT. Translation gives CASSPMGLAVFVTGELFF.

V is TRBV4-1 and J is TRBJ1-5; 7 bases match TRBD1. Trimming took 1 base from V and 7 from J; bases not matched to a gene: 7. In germline, CDR1 is MGHRA, CDR2 YSYEKL. There are 15 residues in the CDR3. CDR3 DNA sequence: TGCGCCAGCAGCCAAGTTTCCAGGGGGACGCAGCCCCAGCATTTT. It translates to CASSQVSRGTQPQHF.

The chain has TRBV2 and TRBJ2-7; 8 positions agree with TRBD2. Germline CDR1 SNHLY, CDR2 FYNNEI. The CDR3 has 15 amino acids. J was trimmed by 5 bases and V by 3 bases; bases with no gene match: 9. The CDR3 region has the DNA TGTGCCAGCAGTGATCGGACGGGGGGGTTCGACGAGCAGTACTTC. As protein: CASSDRTGGFDEQYF.

The rearrangement uses TRBV7-9 and TRBJ1-6, with D tentatively TRBD1 (6 bases). Trimming took 5 bases from V and 8 from J, leaving 13 bases between them. This CDR3 comprises 14 residues. The germline gives CDR1 SEHNR, CDR2 FQNEAQ (reference sequence). CDR3 in DNA: TGTGCCAGCAGCCAAACCACAGGGTATTCACCCCTCCACTTT. Translation gives CASSQTTGYSPLHF.

The V and J genes are TRBV30 and TRBJ2-1; D is unclear. V was cut by 0 bases and J by 8 bases, with 8 bases left in between. The germline gives CDR1 GTSNPN, CDR2 SVGIG (reference sequence). The CDR3 runs 12 residues. CDR3 sequence: CAWSVRVDEQFF. CDR3 bases: TGTGCCTGGAGTGTACGGGTGGATGAGCAGTTCTTC.

The CDR3 protein is CASSRDRVGQPQHF. In nucleotides, the CDR3 is TGTGCCAGCAGCCGGGACAGGGTAGGCCAGCCCCAGCATTTT. This chain uses TRBV5-4 with TRBJ1-5; 9 nucleotides line up with TRBD1. This CDR3 region has 14 residues. Trimming cost V 4 bases and J 7 bases; bases outside gene matches: 6. Germline V gene lookup returns CDR1 SGHNT and CDR2 YYREEE (reference sequence).

This sequence joins TRBV7-3 and TRBJ1-5, with D perhaps TRBD1 (6 bases). Per the germline V gene, CDR1 is SGHTA and CDR2 is FQGTGA. The CDR3 is 13 residues long. Trimming shortened V by 5 bases and J by 5 bases, and 10 bases separated the two germline ends. CDR3 DNA sequence: TGTGCCAGCAGCCTGAACAGGGATCAGCCCCAGCATTTT. Translated: CASSLNRDQPQHF.

This clone was seen a few times. The V call is TRBV7-9, the J call TRBJ1-6; D possibly corresponds to TRBD1 (6 bases). Germline CDR1 reads SEHNR; CDR2 reads FQNEAQ (reference sequence). Trimming pared 4 bases from V and 7 bases from J, leaving 11 bases between. CDR3 length: 14 residues. Here the CDR3 DNA reads TGTGCCAGCAGCTCGCGGACAGCAAATTCACCCCTCCACTTT. Its protein product is CASSSRTANSPLHF.

This chain joins TRBV6-2 or TRBV6-3 and TRBJ1-3; 9 positions match TRBD1. Germline trimming cut 2 bases from V and 1 base from J; bases unmatched to any gene: 6. The CDR3 runs to 17 residues. Germline-derived CDR1 and CDR2 are MNHEY and SVGEGT. The CDR3 nucleotides are TGTGCCAGCAGTTACGATACCGGGACAGGGTCTGGAAACACCATATATTTT. Amino acid sequence: CASSYDTGTGSGNTIYF.

This chain links TRBV7-6 with TRBJ1-5; 8 bases are a match to TRBD1. V shed 5 bases, J shed 5 bases, and the junction held 8 bases outside the gene matches. The CDR3 length is 15 residues. Germline V gives CDR1 SGHVS, CDR2 FNYEAQ. The DNA for the CDR3 is TGTGCCAGCAGCCCAACGACAGGGGAAGATCAGCCCCAGCATTTT. Protein: CASSPTTGEDQPQHF. Full variable domain (remainder filled in from reference TRBV7-6 and TRBJ1-5): GAGVSQSPRYKVTKRGQDVALRCDPISGHVSLYWYRQALGQGPEFLTYFNYEAQQDKSGLPNDRFSAERPEGSISTLTIQRTEQRDSAMYRCASSPTTGEDQPQHFGDGTRLSIL.

The rearrangement links TRBV12-2 to TRBJ2-7; the table's D call, TRBD2, was not checked against the DNA. TRBV12-2 is a documented pseudogene. This CDR3 has 15 residues. CDR3 sequence reads: CASRYLAGGTYEQYF. The CDR3 bases are TGTGCAAGTCGCTATCTAGCGGGGGGTACCTACGAGCAGTACTTC.

The genes are TRBV19 and TRBJ1-1; 7 bases match TRBD1. The germline V gene encodes CDR1 LNHDA and CDR2 SQIVND (reference sequence). The CDR3 totals 13 residues. V lost 4 bases and J lost 7; bases outside the gene matches: 6. The chain's CDR3 is CASSTQGRSEAFF. CDR3 sequence (DNA): TGTGCCAGTAGTACACAGGGGAGGAGTGAAGCTTTCTTT.